This record looks at one T cell receptor (beta chain) sequence and its context. What antigen it recognizes has not been identified. The sequence runs out 3 residues before the end of the CDR3; the remainder is reconstructed from the germline J gene. The data derive from a study of TET2 disruption in CD19-targeted CAR T cells (dated by TCRdb to 2017 to 2018). Study-wide context: Sample numbers were set by the original clinical trial design and sample availability, with no additional inclusion criteria.

CDR1 and CDR2 were assigned from the germline V gene as KGHSH and LQKENI. The CDR3 numbers 15 residues from cysteine through phenylalanine. Only the CDR3 bases that were read are kept: 36 of them, in frame from base 1. The investigation overall reported the following: The conclusions about the patient's CAR T cells were based on extensive analysis of only one subject.

The immunoSEQ assay was used to perform TCR beta chain deep sequencing. As for the original processing: Only productive TCR beta rearrangements were used to calculate clonotype frequencies. Drawn from immuneACCESS, this table holds only the in-frame rearrangements with V and J called that TCRdb kept. Clones are partly lost; checked studies trace under half to an unresolved V gene and leave the rest unexplained. Clone size and V and J calls were adopted from that table, with D and trimming inferred from the DNA. The sample's own table lists tens of thousands of clones. 1.5% to 2% of the sample comes from the top ten. The treatment or condition label for this specimen denotes: autologous CTL019 cells: CD19 CAR with 4-1BB and CD3 zeta domains. TCR zeta and 4-1BB costimulatory signaling domains were incorporated into the CD19 CAR. Leukapheresis was used to collect T cells from peripheral blood for manufacturing CTL019. The DNeasy Blood and Tissue Kit was used to extract genomic DNA from pre-infusion T cells, peripheral blood, or sorted post-infusion T cells.

Here the chain combines TRBV18 and TRBJ1-1, with the D gene not confidently named. The sequence was collected from a man aged 70-80 years with chronic lymphocytic leukemia. The sequencing here drew on CD8- CAR+ T cells sorted from cultured blood T cells, taken for CD19 CAR T cell therapy. Explained via the paper, the cell subset or site label denotes: CD8-negative CAR-positive T cells from the infusion product. CDR3 bases read: TGTGCCAGCTCACTAGCGGGAGCCCCCACAGATACG. The encoded protein is CASSLAGAPTDT. The whole CDR3 region reads CASSLAGAPTDTAFF.